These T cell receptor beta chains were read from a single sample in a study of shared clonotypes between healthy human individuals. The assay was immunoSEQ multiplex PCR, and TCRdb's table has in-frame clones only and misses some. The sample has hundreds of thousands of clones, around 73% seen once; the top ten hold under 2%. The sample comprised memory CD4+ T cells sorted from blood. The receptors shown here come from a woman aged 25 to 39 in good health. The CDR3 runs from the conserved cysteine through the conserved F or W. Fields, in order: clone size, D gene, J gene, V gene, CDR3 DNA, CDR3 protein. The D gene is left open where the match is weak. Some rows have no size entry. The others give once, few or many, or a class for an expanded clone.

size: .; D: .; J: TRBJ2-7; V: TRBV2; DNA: TGTGCCAGCAGTGAAGTAAGGCTTCAAGTCGGCGAGCAGTACTTC; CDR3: CASSEVRLQVGEQYF
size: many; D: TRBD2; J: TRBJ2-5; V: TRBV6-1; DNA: TGTGCCAGCACCCAGCGGGAAGGCGAGACCCAGTACTTC; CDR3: CASTQREGETQYF
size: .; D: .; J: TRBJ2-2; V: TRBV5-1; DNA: TGCGCCAGCAGCTTGGTGACCGGGAGCACCGGGGAGCTGTTTTTT; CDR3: CASSLVTGSTGELFF
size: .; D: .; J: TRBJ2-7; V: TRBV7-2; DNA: TGTGCCAGCAGCTTAGGTGGCGGGATAGCCTACGAGCAGTACTTC; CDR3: CASSLGGGIAYEQYF
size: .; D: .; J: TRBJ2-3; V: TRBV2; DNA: TGTGCCAGCAGTGAAAGGAGCGGGAGCACAGATACGCAGTATTTT; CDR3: CASSERSGSTDTQYF
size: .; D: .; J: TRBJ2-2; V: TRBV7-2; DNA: TGTGCCAGCAGCCGTCAGGGTTTGGACACCGGGGAGCTGTTTTTT; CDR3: CASSRQGLDTGELFF
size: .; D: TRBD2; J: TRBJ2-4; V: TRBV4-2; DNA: TGTGCCAGCAGCCAAGATGGGGGGGAAAACATTCAGTACTTC; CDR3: CASSQDGGENIQYF
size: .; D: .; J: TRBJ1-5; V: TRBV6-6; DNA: TGTGCCAGCCGCGATTGGGGCGGCAACAATCAGCCCCAGCATTTT; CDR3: CASRDWGGNNQPQHF
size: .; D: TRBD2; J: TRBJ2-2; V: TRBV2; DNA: TGTGCCAGCAGTACCCGACTAGCGGGAGCGGCCGGGGAGCTGTTTTTT; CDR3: CASSTRLAGAAGELFF
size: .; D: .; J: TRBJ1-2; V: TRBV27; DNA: TGTGCCAGCACCCCTGGGGGGGTTAGCTATGGCTACACCTTC; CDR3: CASTPGGVSYGYTF
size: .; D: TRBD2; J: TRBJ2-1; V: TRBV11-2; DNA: TGTGCCAGCAGCTTCCCTAGCGGGTCCTCCTACAATGAGCAGTTCTTC; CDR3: CASSFPSGSSYNEQFF
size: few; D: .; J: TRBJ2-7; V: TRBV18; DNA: TGTGCCAGCTCAAGCCAATGGGACATGCTCGGCGAGCAGTACTTC; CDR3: CASSSQWDMLGEQYF
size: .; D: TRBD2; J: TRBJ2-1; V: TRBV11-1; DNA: TGTGCCAGCAGCTTAGCTAGCGGGAGGAATGAGCAGTTCTTC; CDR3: CASSLASGRNEQFF
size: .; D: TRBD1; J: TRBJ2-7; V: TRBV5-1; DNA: TGCGCCAGCAGCTTGGTTACCGGACAGGGGAGCCACGAGCAGTACTTC; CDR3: CASSLVTGQGSHEQYF
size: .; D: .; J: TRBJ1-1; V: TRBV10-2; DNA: TGCGCCAGCAGTGATCTGGACCAGATAATCACCAAGAACACTGAAGCTTTCTTT; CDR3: CASSDLDQIITKNTEAFF
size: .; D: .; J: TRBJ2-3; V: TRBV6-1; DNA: TGTGCCAGCAGTGATGTGGCGGGTCGCACAGATACGCAGTATTTT; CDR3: CASSDVAGRTDTQYF
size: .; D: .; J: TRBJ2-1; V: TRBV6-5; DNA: TGTGCCAGCAGTTCTCGACGACAGAGCTCCTACAATGAGCAGTTCTTC; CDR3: CASSSRRQSSYNEQFF
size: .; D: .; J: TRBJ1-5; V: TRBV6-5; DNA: TGTGCCAGCAGTTCCGCTTACGGCCAGCCCCAGCATTTT; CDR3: CASSSAYGQPQHF
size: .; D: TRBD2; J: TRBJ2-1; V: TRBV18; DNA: TGTGCCAGCTCACCACCCGGACTAGCGGACCGTAATGAGCAGTTCTTC; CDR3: CASSPPGLADRNEQFF
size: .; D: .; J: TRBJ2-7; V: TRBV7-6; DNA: TGTGCCAGCAGCTTGACGAACGGGGACCCTCCCGCCGAGCAGTACTTC; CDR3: CASSLTNGDPPAEQYF
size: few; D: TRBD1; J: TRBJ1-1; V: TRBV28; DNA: TGTGCCAGCAGTGCCACTACGACAGGGTTAACTGAAGCTTTCTTT; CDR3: CASSATTTGLTEAFF
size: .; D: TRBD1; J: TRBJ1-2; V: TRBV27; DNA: TGTGCCAGCAGTTTCCACGGACAGGGAGGGTTTAATGGCTACACCTTC; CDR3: CASSFHGQGGFNGYTF
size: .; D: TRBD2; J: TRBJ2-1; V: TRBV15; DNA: TGTGCCACCAGCAGAGATGTCTTAGCGGGAGTCCTCAATGAGCAGTTCTTC; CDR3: CATSRDVLAGVLNEQFF
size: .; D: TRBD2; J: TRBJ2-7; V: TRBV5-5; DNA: TGTGCCAGCAGTCAGAGCCTCATGACTAGCGGGGCCTACGAGCAGTACTTC; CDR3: CASSQSLMTSGAYEQYF
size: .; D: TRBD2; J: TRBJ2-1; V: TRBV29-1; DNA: TGCAGCGTTCGAGAATGGACTAGCAGTCCCTACAATGAGCAGTTCTTC; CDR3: CSVREWTSSPYNEQFF
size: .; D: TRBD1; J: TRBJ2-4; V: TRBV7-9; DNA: TGTGCCAGCAGTTACCGGACAGGGGGGACCTTAGCCAAAAACATTCAGTACTTC; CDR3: CASSYRTGGTLAKNIQYF
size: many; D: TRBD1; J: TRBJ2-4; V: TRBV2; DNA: TGTGCCAGCAGCCTAGAGACAGGGGTAAACATTCAGTACTTC; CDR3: CASSLETGVNIQYF
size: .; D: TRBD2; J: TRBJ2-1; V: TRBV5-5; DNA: TGTGCCAGCAGCCCTGGGACTAGCGGGAGGGCAGGGGAGCAGTTCTTC; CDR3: CASSPGTSGRAGEQFF
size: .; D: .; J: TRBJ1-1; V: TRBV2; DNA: TGTGCCAGCAACCTGAGGAATGTGAACACTGAAGCTTTCTTT; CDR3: CASNLRNVNTEAFF
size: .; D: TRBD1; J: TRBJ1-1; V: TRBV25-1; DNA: TGTGCCAGCAGTGCACCGGGACAGGGGGCGCAAGTGAACACTGAAGCTTTCTTT; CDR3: CASSAPGQGAQVNTEAFF
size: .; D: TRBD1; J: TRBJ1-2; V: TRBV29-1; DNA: TGCAGCGTTGACACAGGGGGGGCCTATGGCTACACCTTC; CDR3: CSVDTGGAYGYTF
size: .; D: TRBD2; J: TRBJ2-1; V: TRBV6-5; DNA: TGTGCCAGCAGACCTAAAGCGGGGTTATACAATGAGCAGTTCTTC; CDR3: CASRPKAGLYNEQFF
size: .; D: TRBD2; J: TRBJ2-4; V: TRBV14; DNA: TGTGCCAGCAGCCATAGCGGGAGTAAAAACATTCAGTACTTC; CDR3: CASSHSGSKNIQYF
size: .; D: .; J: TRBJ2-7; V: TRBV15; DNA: TGTGCCACCAGCAGAGGGTTAGATAGCTACGAGCAGTACTTC; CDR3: CATSRGLDSYEQYF
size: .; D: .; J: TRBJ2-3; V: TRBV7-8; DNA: TGTGCCAGCAGCTTAGCGACTGTGAGGGCAGATACGCAGTATTTT; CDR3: CASSLATVRADTQYF
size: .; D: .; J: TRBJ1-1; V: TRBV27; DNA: TGTGCCAGCAGTTTCACAGGGTCTCGGACTGAAGCTTTCTTT; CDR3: CASSFTGSRTEAFF
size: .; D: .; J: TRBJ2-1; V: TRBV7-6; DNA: TGTGCCAGCAGCTGGGCAGGACAGCAAAATGAGCAGTTCTTC; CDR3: CASSWAGQQNEQFF
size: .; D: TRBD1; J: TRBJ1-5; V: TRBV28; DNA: TGTGCCAGCAGTTCAACGAGACAGGGTCTTGGGAATCAGCCCCAGCATTTT; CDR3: CASSSTRQGLGNQPQHF
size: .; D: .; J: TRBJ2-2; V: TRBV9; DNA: TGTGCCAGCAGCCGCAGTCATGGGGTCATCGGGGAGCTGTTTTTT; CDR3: CASSRSHGVIGELFF
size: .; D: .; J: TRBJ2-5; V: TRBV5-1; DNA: TGCGCCAGCAGCTTGGTTCCAGGAATCGAGACCCAGTACTTC; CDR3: CASSLVPGIETQYF
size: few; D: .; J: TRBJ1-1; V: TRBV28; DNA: TGTGCCAGCAGTTTAAGGGCCATGAACACTGAAGCTTTCTTT; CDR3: CASSLRAMNTEAFF
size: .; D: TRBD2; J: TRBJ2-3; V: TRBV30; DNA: TGTGCCTGGAGTGGAAGCGGGGCAGATACGCAGTATTTT; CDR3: CAWSGSGADTQYF
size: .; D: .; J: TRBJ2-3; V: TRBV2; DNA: TGTGCCAGCAGTGTTAGCCACCGCGGGGATACGCAGTATTTT; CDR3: CASSVSHRGDTQYF
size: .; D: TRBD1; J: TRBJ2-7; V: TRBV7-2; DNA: TGTGCCAGCAGCGAGAGGACAGGGGTCTCCTACGAGCAGTACTTC; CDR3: CASSERTGVSYEQYF